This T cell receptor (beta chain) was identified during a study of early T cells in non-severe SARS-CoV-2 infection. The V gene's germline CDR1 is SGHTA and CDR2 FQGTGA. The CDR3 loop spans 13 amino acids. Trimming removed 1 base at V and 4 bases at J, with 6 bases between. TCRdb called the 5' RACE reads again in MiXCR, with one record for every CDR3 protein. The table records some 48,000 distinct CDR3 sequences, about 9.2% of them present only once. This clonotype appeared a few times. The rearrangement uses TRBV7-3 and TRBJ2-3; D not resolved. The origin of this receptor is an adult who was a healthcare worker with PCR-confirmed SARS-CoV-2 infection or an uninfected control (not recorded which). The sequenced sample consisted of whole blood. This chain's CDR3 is CASSLSLPDTQYF. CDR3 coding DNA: TGTGCCAGCAGCTTAAGTTTGCCAGATACGCAGTATTTT.